These 18 T cell receptor beta chains share one sample of origin, sequenced in a study of blood T cell repertoires in COVID-19. The repertoire was sequenced with immunoSEQ multiplex PCR; TCRdb's copy has only in-frame clones and lacks some. The sample includes 220,000 or so clones, 70% to 85% of them seen just once. The sequencing input was PBMCs or T cells enriched from blood (not recorded which). Source of these receptors: a woman in her sixties or seventies who had recovered from COVID-19.

This chain links TRBV10-3 with TRBJ1-1, with a tentative D call TRBD1 (6 bases). The V gene's germline CDR1 is ENHRY and CDR2 SYGVKD. The length of the CDR3 is 17 residues. With 3 bases removed from V and 1 base from J, the gap between germline ends came to 18 bases. CDR3 amino acids: CAISEDWGLKGNTEAFF. The CDR3 nucleotides are TGTGCCATCAGTGAAGATTGGGGGCTGAAGGGGAACACTGAAGCTTTCTTT.

This clone was seen only a few times. The rearrangement links TRBV6-2 or TRBV6-3 to TRBJ2-1, with 13 bases matching TRBD2. The J segment lost 0 bases and the V segment lost 1 base, leaving 9 bases of the junction unmatched. Germline CDR1 and CDR2: MNHEY and SVGEGT. The CDR3 consists of 20 residues. CDR3 in amino acids: CASSYLTSGGSTTSYNEQFF. CDR3 bases: TGTGCCAGCAGTTACTTGACTAGCGGGGGGTCCACTACCTCCTACAATGAGCAGTTCTTC.

V and J are TRBV2 and TRBJ2-7, with TRBD2 identical over 8 bases. Trimming took 8 bases from V and 2 from J; bases not matched to a gene: 8. The CDR3 covers 14 residues. CDR1 is SNHLY and CDR2 is FYNNEI in the germline V gene. The CDR3, as DNA: TGTGCCAGCGGGGGCGGGAGGCGCACCTACGAGCAGTACTTC. Translation gives CASGGGRRTYEQYF.

The rearrangement uses TRBV5-1 and TRBJ2-7; 9 bases align to TRBD1. The CDR3 loop spans 14 amino acids. Trimming at V came to 4 bases and at J to 4 bases, leaving 6 bases not matched to a gene. Germline assignment: CDR1 SGHRS and CDR2 YFSETQ. The CDR3 sequence: CASSTTGGTYEQYF. The CDR3 bases are TGCGCCAGCAGCACTACAGGGGGCACATACGAGCAGTACTTC.

The sample holds one count of this clone. The rearrangement joins TRBV7-9 to TRBJ1-6; unclear D gene. Trimming left V 0 bases short and J 9 bases short, with 6 bases between. The CDR3 sequence is 13 residues long. Germline V lookup: CDR1 SEHNR, CDR2 FQNEAQ (reference sequence). The CDR3 region has the DNA TGTGCCAGCAGCTTAGCAGAGAGTTCACCCCTCCACTTT. Translating it yields CASSLAESSPLHF.

The chain links TRBV2 to TRBJ1-6; D is undetermined. V was shortened by 8 bases and J by 13 bases, with 6 bases between the two germline ends. Germline V lookup: CDR1 SNHLY, CDR2 FYNNEI. The CDR3 contains 9 residues. The CDR3 spells CASSPPLHF. CDR3 in DNA: TGTGCCAGCTCCCCGCCCCTCCACTTT. Combining the CDR3 with reference TRBV2 and TRBJ1-6 gives the whole variable domain EPEVTQTPSHQVTQMGQEVILRCVPISNHLYFYWYRQILGQKVEFLVSFYNNEISEKSEIFDDQFSVERPDGSNFTLKIRSTKLEDSAMYFCASSPPLHFGNGTRLTVT.

The gene calls are TRBV27 and TRBJ1-2; D call uncertain. Germline values: CDR1 MNHEY, CDR2 SMNVEV (reference sequence). The CDR3 sequence is 14 residues long. V dropped 0 bases and J dropped 4 bases, with 9 bases sitting between them. Here the CDR3 DNA reads TGTGCCAGCAGTTTATCGAAGGAGGGCTATGGCTACACCTTC. This sequence encodes CASSLSKEGYGYTF.

The chain is built from TRBV6-5 and TRBJ2-2; weak D call: TRBD2 (5 bases). Germline V CDR1 and CDR2: MNHEY, SVGAGI. The V end lost 0 bases, the J end lost 4 bases, and 9 bases lay between the germline ends. CDR3 length: 15 amino acids. In DNA form, the CDR3 reads TGTGCCAGCAGTTACTCCACGAGGGTCACCGGGGAGCTGTTTTTT. Translation: CASSYSTRVTGELFF.

The chain uses TRBV7-2 and TRBJ1-1; D is possibly TRBD1 (6 bases). This CDR3 spans 14 amino acids. Germline loops: CDR1 SGHTA, CDR2 FQGNSA. The germline V and J ends were trimmed by 6 bases and 1 base, with 12 bases remaining between them. CDR3 amino acids: CASRNREGNTEAFF. CDR3 DNA: TGTGCCAGCAGGAACAGGGAGGGGAACACTGAAGCTTTCTTT. The whole variable domain, remainder taken from reference TRBV7-2 and TRBJ1-1, is GAGVSQSPSNKVTEKGKDVELRCDPISGHTALYWYRQSLGQGLEFLIYFQGNSAPDKSGLPSDRFSAERTGGSVSTLTIQRTQQEDSAVYLCASRNREGNTEAFFGQGTRLTVV.

This chain joins TRBV3-1 (or the pseudogene TRBV3-2) and TRBJ1-2; D is possibly TRBD1 (5 bases). The CDR3 has 15 residues. With 0 bases removed from V and 9 bases from J, the gap between germline ends came to 17 bases. Germline V CDR1 and CDR2: LGHDT, YNNKEL (reference sequence). CDR3 DNA sequence: TGTGCCAGCAGCCAAGATGGAGGGGCCCTCGGGAGCTACACCTTC. Encoded protein: CASSQDGGALGSYTF.

This clone came up once. The rearrangement uses TRBV6-5 and TRBJ1-4; 8 nucleotides agree with TRBD1. This CDR3 is built from 13 residues. The V gene end was trimmed by 6 bases and the J gene end by 8 bases; junction bases not matched to a gene: 5. Germline V gene sequence: CDR1 MNHEY, CDR2 SVGAGI. In DNA, the CDR3 is TGTGCCAGCAGGCTGGACAGGGAGGAAAAACTGTTTTTT. It codes for CASRLDREEKLFF.

This chain joins TRBV29-1 and TRBJ2-1; unclear D gene. The CDR3 contains 13 residues. Looked up from germline, CDR1 is SQVTM and CDR2 is ANQGSEA. Trimming removed 6 bases from V and 0 bases from J, with 9 bases in between. The CDR3 sequence: CSVHRDSYNEQFF. The CDR3 DNA is TGCAGCGTCCACAGAGACTCCTACAATGAGCAGTTCTTC.

The V call is TRBV6-5, the J call TRBJ1-6, with 7 bases aligning to TRBD1. Germline lookup yields CDR1 MNHEY and CDR2 SVGAGI. The CDR3 extends over 13 amino acids. With V trimmed by 10 bases and J by 10 bases, 10 bases remained unmatched. In nucleotides, the CDR3 is TGTGCCACAGTAACAGGGGACGGGTCACCCCTCCACTTT. Amino acid sequence: CATVTGDGSPLHF.

The chain has TRBV6-1 and TRBJ2-5; 13 bases are a match to TRBD2. The J segment lost 6 bases and the V segment lost 1 base, leaving 8 bases of the junction unmatched. Germline CDR1 is MNHNS and CDR2 is SASEGT. The CDR3 loop spans 17 amino acids. This CDR3 is CASSEEPGLAGSKTQYF. CDR3 DNA sequence: TGTGCCAGCAGTGAAGAGCCGGGACTAGCGGGAAGCAAGACCCAGTACTTC.

This clone has a single count. The genes are TRBV19 and TRBJ2-7, with TRBD2 as a possible D gene (6 bases). This CDR3 spans 14 amino acids. V lost 6 bases to trimming and J lost 2 bases, with 14 bases between them. Germline CDR1 LNHDA, CDR2 SQIVND (reference sequence). Here the CDR3 DNA reads TGTGCCAGTAGCCCAGGCGGGGAGGCCTACGAGCAGTACTTC. It yields the protein CASSPGGEAYEQYF.

This chain uses TRBV5-1 with TRBJ1-2; no clear D. The germline V gene encodes CDR1 SGHRS and CDR2 YFSETQ. This CDR3 has 15 residues. V lost 0 bases and J lost 8, with 17 bases in between. For the CDR3, the DNA is TGCGCCAGCAGCTTGGAGACTCCCCCTCCCAGCGGCTACACCTTC. Residues: CASSLETPPPSGYTF.

The rearrangement uses TRBV2 and TRBJ1-1; TRBD1 matches at 11 bases. Germline V gene data show CDR1 as SNHLY and CDR2 as FYNNEI. V dropped 4 bases and J dropped 7; count of bases not matched to a gene: 8. The CDR3 is 15 amino acids. The DNA for the CDR3 is TGTGCCAGCAGTGGGAGGGACAGGGGGTCGGGTGAAGCTTTCTTT. This translates into CASSGRDRGSGEAFF.

The rearrangement links TRBV20-1 to TRBJ2-7; D is possibly TRBD1 (5 bases). Germline-derived CDR1 and CDR2 are DFQATT and SNEGSKA (reference sequence). Trimming stripped 3 bases from V and 0 bases from J, with 12 bases between. The CDR3 has 14 residues. CDR3 sequence reads: CSASRQPSSYEQYF. CDR3 nucleotides: TGCAGTGCTAGTCGACAGCCAAGCTCCTACGAGCAGTACTTC.